The 21 T cell receptor beta chains below come from one sample, sequenced in a study of blood T cell repertoires in COVID-19. Repertoires were generated with immunoSEQ multiplex PCR, while TCRdb's copy carries only in-frame clones and drops some. The data show roughly 150,000 clones, about 83% seen once. Sequencing was carried out using peripheral blood. These receptors all come from a human donor in a cohort sampled during active COVID-19.

This chain connects TRBV24-1 to TRBJ2-7, with 9 nucleotides matching TRBD1. Germline CDR1 is KGHDR and CDR2 is SFDVKD. The CDR3 totals 16 residues. The V gene end was trimmed by 2 bases and the J gene end by 4 bases; junction bases not matched to a gene: 8. CDR3 sequence: CATSDSSTGGWYEQYF. CDR3 DNA sequence: TGTGCCACCAGTGATTCATCTACAGGGGGCTGGTACGAGCAGTACTTC.

V gene TRBV5-1 combines with J gene TRBJ2-3; D possibly corresponds to TRBD1 (5 bases). The V end was cut by 1 base, the J end by 8 bases, with 14 bases between. This CDR3 has 14 amino acids. In germline, CDR1 is SGHRS, CDR2 YFSETQ. CDR3: CASSLTQASGTQYF. The DNA for the CDR3 is TGCGCCAGCAGCTTGACACAGGCGTCCGGTACGCAGTATTTT.

V is TRBV9 and J is TRBJ1-1; TRBD1 agrees at 10 bases. Losses at the gene ends were 4 bases for V and 5 bases for J; bases not matched to a gene: 8. This CDR3 contains 15 residues. Germline V gives CDR1 SGDLS, CDR2 YYNGEE. The CDR3 DNA reads TGTGCCAGCAGCTCAGTCCCGGGACAGGGGACTGAAGCTTTCTTT. Its translation is CASSSVPGQGTEAFF.

The chain couples TRBV5-6 to TRBJ2-3; D is possibly TRBD1 (5 bases). Trimming removed 7 bases from V and 6 bases from J, with 27 bases in between. Per germline, CDR1 SGHDT and CDR2 YYEEEE. The CDR3 has 17 amino acids. For the CDR3, the DNA is TGTGCCAGCCTCCCTCTAAAGGGGCTCCGCGCGACGGATACGCAGTATTTT. This sequence encodes CASLPLKGLRATDTQYF.

The chain has TRBV4-2 and TRBJ1-4; D perhaps matches TRBD1 (5 bases). From germline, CDR1 is LGHNA and CDR2 YNFKEQ. V was clipped by 6 bases and J by 6 bases, with 26 bases between them. The CDR3 has 18 residues. This CDR3 is CASRKDNASPGRDEKLFF. The CDR3 coding sequence is TGTGCCAGCAGGAAGGACAACGCATCCCCCGGGAGGGATGAAAAACTGTTTTTT.

This chain links TRBV2 with TRBJ2-7; possible D gene TRBD2, 6 bases. Per germline, CDR1 SNHLY and CDR2 FYNNEI. The V end was cut by 1 base, the J end by 0 bases, with 16 bases between. The CDR3 has 17 amino acids. In nucleotides, the CDR3 is TGTGCCAGCAGTGAAGTGCGGATAGCGGTGAGCTCCTACGAGCAGTACTTC. Protein sequence: CASSEVRIAVSSYEQYF.

CDR3: CASSPRAGPGGEQYF. In DNA form, the CDR3 reads TGTGCCAGCAGCCCCCGGGCAGGGCCCGGAGGGGAGCAGTACTTC. The chain is built from TRBV11-3 and TRBJ2-7; weak D call: TRBD2 (6 bases). The V end was cut by 5 bases, the J end by 7 bases, with 21 bases between. The CDR3 covers 15 residues. Germline CDR1 and CDR2: SGHNT and YENEEA.

This clone has only one observation. This chain uses TRBV5-1 with TRBJ2-3; 7 bases agree with TRBD1. CDR1 is SGHRS, CDR2 YFSETQ, per germline. This CDR3 spans 15 amino acids. V shed 0 bases, J shed 4 bases, and the junction held 5 bases outside the gene matches. The CDR3 spells CASSLVGGTADTQYF. The CDR3 bases are TGCGCCAGCAGCTTGGTAGGGGGCACGGCAGATACGCAGTATTTT.

The chain links TRBV28 to TRBJ1-6, with 7 positions matching TRBD1. With V trimmed by 8 bases and J by 4 bases, 11 bases remained unmatched. The CDR3 loop spans 16 amino acids. Germline V gene data show CDR1 as MDHEN and CDR2 as SYDVKM. The CDR3 DNA is TGTGCCAGCGGTAAGACAGGGAGGATGTATAATTCACCCCTCCACTTT. Its protein is CASGKTGRMYNSPLHF.

The V gene is TRBV6-5, the J gene TRBJ1-3, with D perhaps matching TRBD1 (6 bases). Germline CDR1 and CDR2: MNHEY and SVGAGI. The germline V and J ends were trimmed by 7 bases and 2 bases, with 12 bases remaining between them. CDR3 length: 14 residues. CDR3: CASKGRGAGNTIYF. The CDR3 DNA reads as TGTGCCAGCAAGGGGAGGGGGGCTGGAAACACCATATATTTT.

The rearrangement uses TRBV28 and TRBJ2-7, with 11 bases lining up with TRBD2. This CDR3 has 17 amino acids. V lost 5 bases, J lost 6 bases, and 15 bases stayed unmatched. Germline V gene data show CDR1 as MDHEN and CDR2 as SYDVKM. CDR3 in amino acids: CASSMNRISGRAGEQYF. DNA of the CDR3: TGTGCCAGCAGTATGAACCGCATTAGCGGGAGGGCCGGCGAGCAGTACTTC.

The chain carries TRBV24-1 and TRBJ2-4; D unresolved. The CDR3 has 13 residues. Looked up from germline, CDR1 is KGHDR and CDR2 is SFDVKD. The V gene lost 3 bases and the J gene lost 5 bases, with 7 bases spanning the gap. CDR3 residues: CATSDRRENIQYF. The CDR3 bases are TGTGCCACCAGTGATCGAAGAGAAAACATTCAGTACTTC.

V usage is TRBV3-1 (or the pseudogene TRBV3-2) and J usage is TRBJ2-7; D uncertain. Between the trimmed V and J ends, which lost 1 base and 6 bases, there was a span of 10 bases. The CDR3 spans 13 residues. Germline assignment: CDR1 LGHDT and CDR2 YNNKEL (reference sequence). CDR3 loop: CASSQGAPLEQYF. CDR3 nucleotide sequence: TGTGCCAGCAGCCAAGGGGCCCCGCTCGAGCAGTACTTC.

V and J are TRBV28 and TRBJ2-7; maybe TRBD2 (7 bases). Trimming shortened V by 6 bases and J by 3 bases, and 18 bases separated the two germline ends. Germline assignment: CDR1 MDHEN and CDR2 SYDVKM. The CDR3 sequence is 15 residues long. CDR3 in amino acids: CASSPVEGGLYEQYF. In DNA, the CDR3 is TGTGCCAGCAGCCCAGTCGAGGGGGGGCTCTACGAGCAGTACTTC.

This chain links TRBV29-1 with TRBJ1-4, with D hard to call. Deletions cut 5 bases from V and 5 bases from J, with 12 bases between. This CDR3 region has 13 residues. The germline V gene has CDR1 SQVTM and CDR2 ANQGSEA. The chain's CDR3 is CSVQRWANEKLFF. CDR3 nucleotide sequence: TGCAGCGTTCAAAGGTGGGCGAATGAAAAACTGTTTTTT.

V is TRBV6-5 and J is TRBJ2-7, with 9 bases matching TRBD2. The junction had 7 bases not matched to a gene; V was cut back by 7 bases and J by 0 bases. This CDR3 spans 15 amino acids. Germline V lookup: CDR1 MNHEY, CDR2 SVGAGI. The DNA for the CDR3 is TGTGCCAGCAATCGGCGGGAGGGCGGCTCCTACGAGCAGTACTTC. Amino acids: CASNRREGGSYEQYF.

The V call is TRBV6-5, the J call TRBJ2-4, with D perhaps TRBD2 (6 bases). The germline gives CDR1 MNHEY, CDR2 SVGAGI. The V end lost 4 bases, the J end lost 3 bases, and 16 bases lay between the germline ends. The CDR3 length is 16 residues. CDR3 residues: CASSFRAGTLKNIQYF. The CDR3, as DNA: TGTGCCAGCAGTTTCCGCGCCGGGACTCTCAAAAACATTCAGTACTTC.

The rearrangement uses TRBV28 and TRBJ1-2; unclear D gene. Germline CDR1 reads MDHEN; CDR2 reads SYDVKM. Trimming removed 11 bases at V and 7 bases at J, with 14 bases between. This CDR3 comprises 11 residues. CDR3 in amino acids: CAAPDGSGYTF. CDR3 DNA: TGTGCCGCCCCCGATGGGAGTGGCTACACCTTC.

J is TRBJ1-5 and V is TRBV6-2 or TRBV6-3; 8 bases line up with TRBD1. J gave up 0 bases and V 5 bases, and 12 bases lay outside the gene matches. The CDR3 runs to 18 residues. In germline, CDR1 is MNHEY, CDR2 SVGEGT. The CDR3 DNA reads as TGTGCCAGCAGTCACAGGACAGGGACGAGGAATAGCAATCAGCCCCAGCATTTT. It encodes CASSHRTGTRNSNQPQHF.

The chain employs TRBV6-5 and TRBJ1-2; D is unclear. The V end was cut by 4 bases, the J end by 5 bases, with 20 bases between. The CDR3 contains 16 residues. CDR1 is MNHEY and CDR2 is SVGAGI in the germline V gene. The CDR3 sequence: CASSSPRGKKIYGYTF. DNA of the CDR3: TGTGCCAGCAGTTCCCCACGGGGTAAGAAGATTTATGGCTACACCTTC.

CDR3 DNA sequence: TGTGCCAGCCAAGACAGGGCTTCTGGAAACACCATATATTTT. This codes for CASQDRASGNTIYF. The J gene is TRBJ1-3, the V gene TRBV3-1 (or the pseudogene TRBV3-2), with 7 positions matching TRBD1. Unmatched junction bases numbered 5, after V lost 8 bases and J lost 1 base. CDR1 is LGHDT, CDR2 YNNKEL, per germline (reference sequence). The CDR3 covers 14 residues.